These T cell receptor beta chains were read from a single sample in a study of Graves' ophthalmopathy and Graves' hyperthyroidism. MiXCR, run by TCRdb on the multiplex PCR reads, gives a single entry per CDR3 protein. The data show about 39,000 distinct CDR3 sequences, roughly 50% seen once. Sample: peripheral blood. Every receptor here comes from an adult woman with stable Graves' hyperthyroidism. Both conserved end residues are part of each CDR3. D genes are given only for firm matches.

J gene	V gene	D gene	CDR3 protein
TRBJ2-2	TRBV10-3	TRBD2	CAISESSGRADGGPGELFF
TRBJ2-5	TRBV20-1	.	CSADDRGTLSSLETQYF
TRBJ1-3	TRBV7-3	.	CASSLNPGTYGYTIYF
TRBJ2-6	TRBV6-2/TRBV6-3	.	CASSTLDPGANVLTF
TRBJ2-1	TRBV29-1	.	CSVVSGTSFYNEQFF
TRBJ1-1	TRBV27	TRBD1	CASSLFKLRDRVLEAFF
TRBJ2-7	TRBV2	.	CAGNEISAGARGQYF
TRBJ1-6	TRBV5-1	TRBD1	CASSLTGTDNSPLHF
TRBJ1-5	TRBV20-1	TRBD1	CSVDRADQPQHF
TRBJ2-2	TRBV11-2	.	CASSWGEIMAGELFF
TRBJ2-3	TRBV6-2/TRBV6-3	.	CASSYSEDTQYF
TRBJ2-7	TRBV7-8	TRBD1	CASSPGTGTLYEQYF
TRBJ2-3	TRBV20-1	TRBD1	CSASLAGQGTDTQYF
TRBJ2-3	TRBV5-4	TRBD2	CASSPRTSGSTDTQYF
TRBJ2-6	TRBV7-9	TRBD2	CASSMRTSGRAGANVLTF
TRBJ2-3	TRBV7-8	.	CASSSRVRSTDTQYF
TRBJ2-7	TRBV29-1	.	CSLTSGSRSYEQYF
TRBJ1-4	TRBV20-1	.	CSASDFGTIPRPEKLFF
TRBJ2-7	TRBV5-6	.	CASSAVTNPAYEQYF
TRBJ2-5	TRBV7-3	TRBD2	CASSLNNGRAETQYF
TRBJ2-5	TRBV14	TRBD2	CASNSAGGQETQYF
TRBJ1-6	TRBV13	.	CASSLGRGNGALHF
TRBJ2-7	TRBV19	TRBD2	CAAGRDEQYF
TRBJ1-1	TRBV9	.	CASSASLGMNTEAFF
TRBJ2-7	TRBV19	.	CASSLSQGYYEQYF
TRBJ1-5	TRBV12-3/TRBV12-4	.	CASSLSQPRSNQPQHF
TRBJ2-7	TRBV7-6	.	CASSLGPNYEQYF
TRBJ2-7	TRBV29-1	.	CSVMGQGRSEQYF
TRBJ2-2	TRBV7-8	.	CASSLINEWELFF
TRBJ1-6	TRBV25-1	TRBD1	CASSGRDSQDSPLHF
TRBJ2-7	TRBV7-2	.	CASSPRNRVKQYF
TRBJ2-5	TRBV20-1	.	CSASRDYQETQYF
TRBJ2-7	TRBV4-1	TRBD1	CASTGTGAYEQYF
TRBJ1-1	TRBV7-2	.	CASSLPQGREAFF
TRBJ2-5	TRBV27	TRBD2	CASSLTPISGRSKETQYF
TRBJ1-4	TRBV5-1	.	CASSLRGDATNEKLFF
TRBJ1-2	TRBV29-1	.	CSVDPGAYGYTF
TRBJ1-1	TRBV29-1	TRBD1	CSDGGQGKSEAFF
TRBJ2-3	TRBV20-1	.	CSARFGAGTDTQYF
TRBJ1-5	TRBV10-3	.	CAISAGDQPQHF
TRBJ1-4	TRBV29-1	.	CSVGGSPNEKLFF
TRBJ2-7	TRBV2	.	CASRMGGLYEQYF
TRBJ2-2	TRBV29-1	.	CSVWLPTGELFF
TRBJ2-1	TRBV6-5	.	CATQGGSSYNEQFF
TRBJ2-5	TRBV20-1	TRBD1	CSAPNTDRGRAETQYF
TRBJ1-5	TRBV12-3/TRBV12-4	TRBD1	CASSSSQGGFNQPQHF
TRBJ2-3	TRBV20-1	.	CSVAESSTDTQYF
TRBJ2-5	TRBV7-3	.	CASSPPAGETQYF
TRBJ2-7	TRBV20-1	TRBD2	CSATGLAGVPSYEQYF
TRBJ2-5	TRBV5-1	TRBD1	CASSAGQGRGQETQYF
TRBJ2-7	TRBV29-1	TRBD1	CSVSGQYEQYF
TRBJ2-5	TRBV12-3/TRBV12-4	.	CASSLAQETQYF
TRBJ1-1	TRBV7-4	TRBD1	CASSPGRDRGRRGTEAFF
TRBJ1-4	TRBV25-1	.	CARVGEKLFF
TRBJ2-5	TRBV18	TRBD2	CASSPGLAGGSETQYF